A single sample gave rise to the 20 T cell receptor beta chains below, sequenced in a study of OX40 agonist ivuxolimab in advanced cancers. Clones were read by immunoSEQ multiplex PCR, and TCRdb kept only the in-frame ones, dropping some. The sample has about 82,000 clones; around nine tenths are singletons. The specimen comprised CD4+ or CD8+ T cells sorted from blood, sampled in a trial of the OX40 agonist ivuxolimab. The source of these receptors is an adult with an advanced solid tumor such as melanoma, head and neck, liver or kidney cancer.

This chain joins TRBV6-5 and TRBJ2-3; a possible D gene is TRBD2 (5 bases). The CDR3 loop spans 14 amino acids. The germline V gene has CDR1 MNHEY and CDR2 SVGAGI. Between the trimmed V and J ends, which lost 6 bases and 6 bases, there was a span of 16 bases. The CDR3, as DNA: TGTGCCAGCAGCCCCCGGATAGGACTTGATACGCAGTATTTT. Protein: CASSPRIGLDTQYF.

The V call is TRBV5-1, the J call TRBJ1-2; D might be TRBD1 (5 bases). The CDR3 is 14 amino acids. V gave up 1 base and J gave up 5 bases, with 12 bases separating them. In germline, CDR1 is SGHRS, CDR2 YFSETQ. CDR3 sequence: CASSLYGGGYGYTF. In DNA, the CDR3 is TGCGCCAGCAGCTTGTACGGGGGAGGTTATGGCTACACCTTC.

This clone was recorded a few times. The chain links TRBV6-6 to TRBJ2-6; TRBD2 is a possible D gene (5 bases). CDR1 is MNHNY and CDR2 is SVGAGI in the germline V gene (reference sequence). The CDR3 length is 16 residues. The germline V and J ends were trimmed by 7 bases and 4 bases, with 17 bases remaining between them. CDR3 protein: CASTLLGMGGANVLTF. The CDR3 DNA is TGTGCCAGCACTTTACTCGGGATGGGGGGGGCCAACGTCCTGACTTTC.

V is TRBV21-1 and J is TRBJ2-7; no check of the table's D call, TRBD2, against the DNA was made. TRBV21-1 corresponds to a pseudogene. The CDR3 has 13 residues. CDR3 loop: CASTTTGIHEQYF. The CDR3, as DNA: TGTGCCAGCACCACAACGGGTATACACGAGCAGTACTTC.

CDR3 nucleotide sequence: TGTGCCAGCAGACAGGGGGGTACAAACTATGGCTACACCTTC. Its translation: CASRQGGTNYGYTF. The rearrangement uses TRBV2 and TRBJ1-2, with 8 bases matching TRBD1. Germline assignment: CDR1 SNHLY and CDR2 FYNNEI. V dropped 6 bases and J dropped 2; count of bases not matched to a gene: 5. The CDR3 sequence is 14 residues long.

In this sample, this clone turned up once. The V and J genes are TRBV18 and TRBJ1-1; a weak D match, TRBD1 (6 bases). This CDR3 contains 16 residues. The V gene lost 2 bases and the J gene lost 1 base, with 14 bases spanning the gap. Germline CDR1 and CDR2: KGHSH and LQKENI. The CDR3 is CASSPDLTRGNTEAFF. The CDR3 DNA sequence: TGTGCCAGCTCACCAGACCTTACCAGGGGGAACACTGAAGCTTTCTTT.

In DNA form, the CDR3 reads TGTGCCAGCAGTGAATGGGGACAGGGAGGAGAGACCCAGTACTTC. Protein: CASSEWGQGGETQYF. The rearrangement joins TRBV2 to TRBJ2-5, with TRBD1 matching 9 bases. Unmatched junction bases numbered 5, after V lost 2 bases and J lost 4 bases. The germline V gene encodes CDR1 SNHLY and CDR2 FYNNEI. The CDR3 sequence is 15 residues long.

The chain is built from TRBV30 and TRBJ1-6; weak D call: TRBD1 (5 bases). The CDR3 loop spans 15 amino acids. Trimming cost V 2 bases and J 6 bases, with 14 bases left between them. Germline assignment: CDR1 GTSNPN and CDR2 SVGIG (reference sequence). The CDR3 sequence is CAWSPGAETNSPLHF. The CDR3 bases are TGTGCCTGGAGTCCTGGGGCGGAGACTAATTCACCCCTCCACTTT.

V and J are TRBV20-1 and TRBJ2-7; D gene ambiguous. CDR1 DFQATT and CDR2 SNEGSKA come from the germline V gene (reference sequence). The CDR3 totals 11 residues. V was trimmed by 2 bases and J by 4 bases, leaving 6 bases between them. CDR3 loop: CSARTQYEQYF. The CDR3 DNA follows: TGCAGTGCTAGAACCCAGTACGAGCAGTACTTC.

The V and J genes are TRBV19 and TRBJ2-2; TRBD2 is a possible D gene (5 bases). CDR3 length: 16 amino acids. Trimming cost V 7 bases and J 3 bases, with 18 bases left between them. Germline CDR1 reads LNHDA; CDR2 reads SQIVND (reference sequence). CDR3 bases: TGTGCCAGTACCCTTGGGGTACTAGTCGACACCGGGGAGCTGTTTTTT. Translating gives CASTLGVLVDTGELFF.

V usage is TRBV18 and J usage is TRBJ2-3; 7 bases fit TRBD2. J lost 2 bases, V lost 1 base, and 3 bases had no gene match. This CDR3 is built from 15 residues. Germline V lookup: CDR1 KGHSH, CDR2 LQKENI. CDR3 sequence reads: CASSPRAGDTDTQYF. CDR3 bases: TGTGCCAGCTCACCACGGGCGGGGGACACAGATACGCAGTATTTT.

This clone has more than one count but fewer than ten. The chain combines TRBV11-2 with TRBJ1-5; maybe TRBD1 (5 bases). The CDR3 loop spans 12 amino acids. Germline V gene lookup returns CDR1 SGHAT and CDR2 FQNNGV. V was clipped by 2 bases and J by 9 bases, with 8 bases between them. The CDR3 nucleotides read TGTGCCAGCAGCTTACAGGGCGGGCCCCAGCATTTT. Its translation: CASSLQGGPQHF.

V and J are TRBV18 and TRBJ1-3, with 9 positions matching TRBD1. The V gene's germline CDR1 is KGHSH and CDR2 LQKENI. There are 17 residues in the CDR3. The J segment lost 2 bases and the V segment lost 2 bases, leaving 7 bases of the junction unmatched. The CDR3 protein is CASSPRTQGAAGNTIYF. In DNA, the CDR3 is TGTGCCAGCTCACCAAGAACACAGGGGGCTGCTGGAAACACCATATATTTT.

The chain couples TRBV28 to TRBJ2-7, with 9 bases matching TRBD2. The CDR3 runs to 15 residues. J was trimmed by 0 bases and V by 5 bases; bases with no gene match: 5. Germline CDR1 and CDR2: MDHEN and SYDVKM. The DNA for the CDR3 is TGTGCCAGCAGTCTGACTAGCGGCAACTCCTACGAGCAGTACTTC. Translated: CASSLTSGNSYEQYF.

The chain recombines TRBV29-1 with TRBJ1-1; 9 bases are shared with TRBD1. Germline V gives CDR1 SQVTM, CDR2 ANQGSEA. The J segment lost 4 bases and the V segment lost 5 bases, leaving 5 bases of the junction unmatched. The length of the CDR3 is 13 residues. For the CDR3, the DNA is TGCAGCGTTTCGGACAGGGGACGCACTGAAGCTTTCTTT. Its translation is CSVSDRGRTEAFF.

The chain is built from TRBV5-1 and TRBJ2-1, with 10 bases matching TRBD2. In germline, CDR1 is SGHRS, CDR2 YFSETQ. This CDR3 region has 16 residues. Trimming at V came to 2 bases and at J to 8 bases, leaving 10 bases not matched to a gene. The CDR3 loop reads CASSFKGASGGDEQFF. CDR3 bases: TGCGCCAGCAGCTTTAAGGGGGCTAGCGGGGGCGATGAGCAGTTCTTC.

V gene TRBV5-4 combines with J gene TRBJ2-5; D is possibly TRBD2 (5 bases). V was cut by 0 bases and J by 5 bases, with 8 bases left in between. This CDR3 is built from 13 residues. The germline CDR1 and CDR2 sequences are SGHNT and YYREEE (reference sequence). CDR3 in amino acids: CASSLGGGETQYF. CDR3 DNA sequence: TGTGCCAGCAGCTTGGGTGGCGGGGAGACCCAGTACTTC.

V usage is TRBV7-2 and J usage is TRBJ1-4; 8 bases fit TRBD1. This CDR3 has 15 residues. The V gene end was trimmed by 6 bases and the J gene end by 10 bases; junction bases not matched to a gene: 13. Germline CDR1 and CDR2: SGHTA and FQGNSA. The DNA of the CDR3 is TGTGCCAGCAGAACAGGACAGGGAGGACGTGTAAAACTGTTTTTT. Protein product: CASRTGQGGRVKLFF.

The chain has TRBV27 and TRBJ2-3; the D gene is possibly TRBD2 (5 bases). The V end was cut by 5 bases, the J end by 14 bases, with 17 bases between. The CDR3 is 12 amino acids. Germline V gene lookup returns CDR1 MNHEY and CDR2 SMNVEV (reference sequence). CDR3 amino acids: CASSPTGVGGYF. Here the CDR3 DNA reads TGTGCCAGCAGTCCAACGGGCGTCGGAGGGTATTTT.

Here the CDR3 DNA reads TGTGCCATCAGTTCAACTAGCGGGGGCGTCTACGAGCAGTACTTC. This codes for CAISSTSGGVYEQYF. The chain employs TRBV10-3 and TRBJ2-7, with 11 bases matching TRBD2. This CDR3 is 15 amino acids long. Germline CDR1 ENHRY, CDR2 SYGVKD. Losses at the gene ends were 5 bases for V and 3 bases for J; bases not matched to a gene: 6.